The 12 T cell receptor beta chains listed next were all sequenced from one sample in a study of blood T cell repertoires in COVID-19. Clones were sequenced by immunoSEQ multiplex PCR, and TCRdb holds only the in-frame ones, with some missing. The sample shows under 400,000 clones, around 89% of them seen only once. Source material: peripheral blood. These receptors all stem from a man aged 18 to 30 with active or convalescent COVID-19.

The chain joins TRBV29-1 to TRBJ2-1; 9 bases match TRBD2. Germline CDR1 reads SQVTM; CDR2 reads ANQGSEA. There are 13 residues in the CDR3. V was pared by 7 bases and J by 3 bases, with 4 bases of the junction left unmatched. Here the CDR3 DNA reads TGCAGCGGTACTAGCGGGTACTACAATGAGCAGTTCTTC. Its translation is CSGTSGYYNEQFF.

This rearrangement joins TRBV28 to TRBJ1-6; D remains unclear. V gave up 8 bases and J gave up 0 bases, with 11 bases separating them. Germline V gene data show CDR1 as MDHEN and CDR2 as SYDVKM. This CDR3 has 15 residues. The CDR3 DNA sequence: TGTGCCAGCCGTGGAGAAAGCTCCTATAATTCACCCCTCCACTTT. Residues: CASRGESSYNSPLHF.

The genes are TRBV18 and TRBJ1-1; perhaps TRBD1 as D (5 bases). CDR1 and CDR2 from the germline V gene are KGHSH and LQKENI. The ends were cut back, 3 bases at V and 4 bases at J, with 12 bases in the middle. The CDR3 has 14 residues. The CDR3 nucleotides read TGTGCCAGCTCACCCGAGTATGGGGCCACTGAAGCTTTCTTT. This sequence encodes CASSPEYGATEAFF.

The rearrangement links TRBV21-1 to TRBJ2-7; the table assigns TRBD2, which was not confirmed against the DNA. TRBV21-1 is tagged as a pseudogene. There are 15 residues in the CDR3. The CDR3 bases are TGTGCCAGCAGCAAACTGTCTAGCGGTAAGCGGGAGCAGTACTTC. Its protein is CASSKLSSGKREQYF.

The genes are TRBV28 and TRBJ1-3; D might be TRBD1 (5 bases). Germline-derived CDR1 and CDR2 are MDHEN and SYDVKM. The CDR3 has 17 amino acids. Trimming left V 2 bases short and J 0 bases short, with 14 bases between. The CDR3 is CASSLPSRGSSGNTIYF. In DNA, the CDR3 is TGTGCCAGCAGTTTACCGTCCCGGGGGAGCTCTGGAAACACCATATATTTT.

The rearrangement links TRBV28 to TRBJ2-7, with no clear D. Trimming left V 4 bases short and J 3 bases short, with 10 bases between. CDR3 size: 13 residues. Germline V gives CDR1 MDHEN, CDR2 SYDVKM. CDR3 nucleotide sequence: TGTGCCAGCAGTTCAGGAATTTACTACGAGCAGTACTTC. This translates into CASSSGIYYEQYF.

This CDR3 is CASSRVAGQPQHF. CDR3 nucleotides: TGTGCCAGCAGCCGGGTCGCGGGTCAGCCCCAGCATTTT. The chain links TRBV11-2 to TRBJ1-5; D is unclear. The CDR3 is 13 amino acids. Trimming removed 5 bases at V and 6 bases at J, with 11 bases between. Looked up from germline, CDR1 is SGHAT and CDR2 is FQNNGV.

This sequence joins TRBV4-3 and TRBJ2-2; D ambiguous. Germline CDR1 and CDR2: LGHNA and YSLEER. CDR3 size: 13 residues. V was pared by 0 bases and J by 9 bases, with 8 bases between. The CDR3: CASSQDRSRELFF. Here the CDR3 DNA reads TGCGCCAGCAGCCAAGATAGATCCCGGGAGCTGTTTTTT.

This chain's CDR3 is CASMPAQGVTIYEKLFF. The CDR3 DNA follows: TGTGCCAGCATGCCGGCACAGGGAGTTACTATATATGAAAAACTGTTTTTT. V and J are TRBV21-1 and TRBJ1-4; the D call in the table, TRBD1, was not verified against the DNA. TRBV21-1 is a pseudogene segment. The CDR3 contains 17 residues.

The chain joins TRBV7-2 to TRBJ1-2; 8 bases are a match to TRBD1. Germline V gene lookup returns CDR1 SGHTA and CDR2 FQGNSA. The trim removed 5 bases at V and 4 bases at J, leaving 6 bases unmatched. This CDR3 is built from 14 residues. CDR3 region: CASSPRGLFYGYTF. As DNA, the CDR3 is TGTGCCAGCAGCCCCAGGGGGCTCTTCTATGGCTACACCTTC. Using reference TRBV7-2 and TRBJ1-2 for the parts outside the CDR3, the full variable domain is GAGVSQSPSNKVTEKGKDVELRCDPISGHTALYWYRQSLGQGLEFLIYFQGNSAPDKSGLPSDRFSAERTGGSVSTLTIQRTQQEDSAVYLCASSPRGLFYGYTFGSGTRLTVV.

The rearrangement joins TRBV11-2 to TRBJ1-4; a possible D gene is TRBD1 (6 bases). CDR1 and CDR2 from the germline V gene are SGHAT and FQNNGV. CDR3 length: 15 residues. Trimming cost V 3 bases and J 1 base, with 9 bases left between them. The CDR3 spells CASSLGALTNEKLFF. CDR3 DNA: TGTGCCAGCAGCTTGGGGGCCTTAACTAATGAAAAACTGTTTTTT.

In DNA, the CDR3 is TGTGCCAGCAGCTTCCCTTCGGACAGTAACTATGGCTACACCTTC. The encoded protein is CASSFPSDSNYGYTF. The chain links TRBV28 to TRBJ1-2, with a weak D call TRBD1 (6 bases). V lost 6 bases and J lost 1, with 15 bases in between. This CDR3 contains 15 residues. The germline CDR1 and CDR2 sequences are MDHEN and SYDVKM.